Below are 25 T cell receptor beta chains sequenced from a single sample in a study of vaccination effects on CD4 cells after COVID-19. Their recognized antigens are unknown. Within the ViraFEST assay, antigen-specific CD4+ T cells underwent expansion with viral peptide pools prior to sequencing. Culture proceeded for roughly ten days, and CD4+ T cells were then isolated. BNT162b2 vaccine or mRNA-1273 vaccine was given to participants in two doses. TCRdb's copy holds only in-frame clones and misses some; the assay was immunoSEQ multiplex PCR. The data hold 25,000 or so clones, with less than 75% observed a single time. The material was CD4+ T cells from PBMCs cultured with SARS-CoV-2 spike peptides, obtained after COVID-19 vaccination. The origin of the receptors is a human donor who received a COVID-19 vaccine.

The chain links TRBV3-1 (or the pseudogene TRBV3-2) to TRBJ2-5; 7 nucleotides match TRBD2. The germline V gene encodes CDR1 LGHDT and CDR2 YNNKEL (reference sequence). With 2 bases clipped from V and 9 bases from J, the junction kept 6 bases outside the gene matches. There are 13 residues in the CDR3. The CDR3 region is CASSQMTSSAQYF. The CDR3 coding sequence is TGTGCCAGCAGCCAAATGACTAGCTCGGCCCAGTACTTC.

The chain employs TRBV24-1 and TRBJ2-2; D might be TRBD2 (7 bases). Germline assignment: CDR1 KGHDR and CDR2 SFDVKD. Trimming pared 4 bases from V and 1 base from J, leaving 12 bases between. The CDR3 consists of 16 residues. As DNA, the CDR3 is TGTGCCACCAGTGAGAGGAGGGGGGGGAACACCGGGGAGCTGTTTTTT. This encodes CATSERRGGNTGELFF.

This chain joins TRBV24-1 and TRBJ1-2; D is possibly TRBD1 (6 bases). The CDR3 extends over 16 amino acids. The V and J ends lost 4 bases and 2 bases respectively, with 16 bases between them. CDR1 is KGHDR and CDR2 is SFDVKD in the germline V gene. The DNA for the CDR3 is TGTGCCACCAGTGACGCGGGGGGGAGGGGGAACTATGGCTACACCTTC. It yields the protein CATSDAGGRGNYGYTF.

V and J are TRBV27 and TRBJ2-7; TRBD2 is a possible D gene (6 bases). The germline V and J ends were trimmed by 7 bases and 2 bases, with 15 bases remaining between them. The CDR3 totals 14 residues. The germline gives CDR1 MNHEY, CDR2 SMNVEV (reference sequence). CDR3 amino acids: CASTPVGGPYEQYF. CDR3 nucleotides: TGTGCCAGCACCCCGGTGGGGGGTCCCTACGAGCAGTACTTC.

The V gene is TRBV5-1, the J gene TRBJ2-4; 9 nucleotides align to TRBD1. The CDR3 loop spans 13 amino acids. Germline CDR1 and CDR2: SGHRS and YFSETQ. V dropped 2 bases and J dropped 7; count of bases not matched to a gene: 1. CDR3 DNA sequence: TGCGCCAGCAGCTTTGGACAGGGGAACATTCAGTACTTC. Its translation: CASSFGQGNIQYF.

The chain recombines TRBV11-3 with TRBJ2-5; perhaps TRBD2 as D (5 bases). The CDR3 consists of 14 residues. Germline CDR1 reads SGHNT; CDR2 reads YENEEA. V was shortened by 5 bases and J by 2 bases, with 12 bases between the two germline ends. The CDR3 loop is CASSGDRDQETQYF. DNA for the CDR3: TGTGCCAGCAGCGGAGACCGGGATCAAGAGACCCAGTACTTC.

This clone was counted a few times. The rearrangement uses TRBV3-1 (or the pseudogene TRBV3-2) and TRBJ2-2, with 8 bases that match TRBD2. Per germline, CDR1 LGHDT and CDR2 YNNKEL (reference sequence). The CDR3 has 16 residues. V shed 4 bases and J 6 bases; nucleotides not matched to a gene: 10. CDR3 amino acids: CASSPGTSIPSGELFF. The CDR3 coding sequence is TGTGCCAGCAGCCCCGGGACTAGTATCCCCTCCGGGGAGCTGTTTTTT.

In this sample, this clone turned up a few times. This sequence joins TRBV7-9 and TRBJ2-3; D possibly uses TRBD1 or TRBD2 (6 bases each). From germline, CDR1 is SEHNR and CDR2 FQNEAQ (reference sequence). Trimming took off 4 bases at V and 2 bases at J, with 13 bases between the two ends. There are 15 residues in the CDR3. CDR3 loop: CASSYWWGATDTQYF. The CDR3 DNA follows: TGTGCCAGCAGCTACTGGTGGGGGGCCACAGATACGCAGTATTTT.

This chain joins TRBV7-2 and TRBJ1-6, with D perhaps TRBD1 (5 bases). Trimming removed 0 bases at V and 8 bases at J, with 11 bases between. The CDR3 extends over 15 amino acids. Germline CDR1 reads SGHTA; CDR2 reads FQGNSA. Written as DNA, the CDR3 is TGTGCCAGCAGCTTAGCGGGGGAGGGGCATTCACCCCTCCACTTT. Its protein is CASSLAGEGHSPLHF.

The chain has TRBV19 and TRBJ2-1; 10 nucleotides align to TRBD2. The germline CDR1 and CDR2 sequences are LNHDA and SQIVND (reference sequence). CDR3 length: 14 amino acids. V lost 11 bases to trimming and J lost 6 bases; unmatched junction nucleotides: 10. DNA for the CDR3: TGTGCCTGCGCTAGCGGGGGCCCCAGCAATGAGCAGTTCTTC. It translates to CACASGGPSNEQFF.

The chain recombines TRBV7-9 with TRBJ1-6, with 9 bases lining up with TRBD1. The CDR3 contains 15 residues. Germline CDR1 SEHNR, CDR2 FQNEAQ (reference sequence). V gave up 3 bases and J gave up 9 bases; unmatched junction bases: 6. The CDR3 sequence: CASSFTGGESSPLHF. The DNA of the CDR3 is TGTGCCAGCAGCTTTACAGGGGGCGAAAGTTCACCCCTCCACTTT.

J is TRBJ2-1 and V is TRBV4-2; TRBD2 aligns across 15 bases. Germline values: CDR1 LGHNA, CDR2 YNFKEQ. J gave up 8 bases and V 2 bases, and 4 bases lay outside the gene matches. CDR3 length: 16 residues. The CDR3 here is CASSQSGTSGGHEQFF. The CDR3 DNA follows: TGTGCCAGCAGCCAAAGTGGGACTAGCGGGGGGCATGAGCAGTTCTTC.

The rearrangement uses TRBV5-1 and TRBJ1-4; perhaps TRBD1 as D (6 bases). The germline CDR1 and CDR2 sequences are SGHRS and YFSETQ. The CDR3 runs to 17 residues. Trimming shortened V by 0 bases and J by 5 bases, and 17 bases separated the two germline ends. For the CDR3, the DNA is TGCGCCAGCAGCTTGGAAGGGGGGTTGAGGAAAAATGAAAAACTGTTTTTT. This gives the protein CASSLEGGLRKNEKLFF. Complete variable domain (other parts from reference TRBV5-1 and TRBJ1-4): KAGVTQTPRYLIKTRGQQVTLSCSPISGHRSVSWYQQTPGQGLQFLFEYFSETQRNKGNFPGRFSGRQFSNSRSEMNVSTLELGDSALYLCASSLEGGLRKNEKLFFGSGTQLSVL.

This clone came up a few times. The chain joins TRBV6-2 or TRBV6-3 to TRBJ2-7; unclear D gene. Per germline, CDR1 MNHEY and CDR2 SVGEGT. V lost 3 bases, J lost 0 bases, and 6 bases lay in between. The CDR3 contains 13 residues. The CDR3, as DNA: TGTGCCAGCAGTTATGCGAACTCCTACGAGCAGTACTTC. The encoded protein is CASSYANSYEQYF.

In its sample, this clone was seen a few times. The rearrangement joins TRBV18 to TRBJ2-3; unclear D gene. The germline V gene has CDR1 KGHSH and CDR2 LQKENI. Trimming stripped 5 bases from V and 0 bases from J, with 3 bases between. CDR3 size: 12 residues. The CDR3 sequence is CASSTSTDTQYF. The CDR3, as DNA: TGTGCCAGCTCAACTAGCACAGATACGCAGTATTTT.

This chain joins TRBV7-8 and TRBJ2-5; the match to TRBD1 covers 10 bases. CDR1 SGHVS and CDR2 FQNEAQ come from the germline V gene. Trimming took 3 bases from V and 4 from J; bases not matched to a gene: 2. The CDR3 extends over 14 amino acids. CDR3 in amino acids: CASSFDRGRETQYF. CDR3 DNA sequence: TGTGCCAGCAGCTTCGACAGGGGGCGAGAGACCCAGTACTTC.

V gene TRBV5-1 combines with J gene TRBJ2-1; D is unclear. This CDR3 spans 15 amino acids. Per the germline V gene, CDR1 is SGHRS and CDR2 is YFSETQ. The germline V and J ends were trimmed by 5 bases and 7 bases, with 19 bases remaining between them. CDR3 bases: TGCGCCAGCAGTGAGTTGTATGGAACACTGAATGAGCAGTTCTTC. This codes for CASSELYGTLNEQFF.

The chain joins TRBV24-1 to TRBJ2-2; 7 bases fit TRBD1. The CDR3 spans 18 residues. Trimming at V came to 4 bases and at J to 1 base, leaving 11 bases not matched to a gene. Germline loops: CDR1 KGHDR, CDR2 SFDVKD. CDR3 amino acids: CATSEHRGYRGNTGELFF. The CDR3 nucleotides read TGTGCCACCAGTGAGCACAGGGGCTATAGAGGGAACACCGGGGAGCTGTTTTTT.

In nucleotides, the CDR3 is TGTGCCAGCAGCTGGAACAGGGTATCCTACGAGCAGTACTTC. Translated, it gives CASSWNRVSYEQYF. The chain employs TRBV11-2 and TRBJ2-7, with D possibly TRBD1 on 6 matching bases. The V and J ends lost 4 bases and 1 base respectively, with 11 bases between them. CDR1 and CDR2 (germline): SGHAT, FQNNGV. The CDR3 sequence is 14 residues long.

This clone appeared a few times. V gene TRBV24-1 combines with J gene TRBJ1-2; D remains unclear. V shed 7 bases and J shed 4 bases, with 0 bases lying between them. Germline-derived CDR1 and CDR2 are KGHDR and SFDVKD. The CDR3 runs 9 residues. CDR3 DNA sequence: TGTGCCACCAGCTATGGCTACACCTTC. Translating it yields CATSYGYTF.

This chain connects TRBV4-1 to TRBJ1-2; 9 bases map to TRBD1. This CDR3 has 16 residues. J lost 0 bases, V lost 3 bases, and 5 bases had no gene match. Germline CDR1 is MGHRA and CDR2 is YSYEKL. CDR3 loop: CASSQGQGLPNYGYTF. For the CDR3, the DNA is TGCGCCAGCAGCCAGGGACAGGGTTTGCCTAACTATGGCTACACCTTC.

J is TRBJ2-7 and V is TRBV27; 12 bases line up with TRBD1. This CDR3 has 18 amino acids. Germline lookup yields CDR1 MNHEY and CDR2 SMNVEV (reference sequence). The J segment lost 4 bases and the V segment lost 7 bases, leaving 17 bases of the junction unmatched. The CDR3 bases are TGTGCCAGCACCCTCATAGGGGAGAGGGACAGGGGGCTGTACGAGCAGTACTTC. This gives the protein CASTLIGERDRGLYEQYF.

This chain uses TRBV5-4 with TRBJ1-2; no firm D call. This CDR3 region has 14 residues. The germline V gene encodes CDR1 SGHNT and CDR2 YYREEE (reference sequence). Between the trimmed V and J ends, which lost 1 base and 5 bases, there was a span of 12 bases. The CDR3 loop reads CASSLSPDGYGYTF. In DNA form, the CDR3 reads TGTGCCAGCAGCTTGAGTCCCGACGGTTATGGCTACACCTTC.

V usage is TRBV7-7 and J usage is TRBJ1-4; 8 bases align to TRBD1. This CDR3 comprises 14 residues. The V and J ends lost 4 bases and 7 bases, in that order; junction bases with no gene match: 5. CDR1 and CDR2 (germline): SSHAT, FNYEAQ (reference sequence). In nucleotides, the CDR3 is TGTGCCAGCAGCTCCGGACAGGGCGGTGAAAAACTGTTTTTT. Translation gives CASSSGQGGEKLFF.

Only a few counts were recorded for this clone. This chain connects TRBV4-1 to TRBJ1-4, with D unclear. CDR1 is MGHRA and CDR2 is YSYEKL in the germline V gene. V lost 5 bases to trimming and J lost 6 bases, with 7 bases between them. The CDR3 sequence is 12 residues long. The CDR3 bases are TGCGCCAGCAGCGACCCATATGAAAAACTGTTTTTT. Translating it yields CASSDPYEKLFF.